This TCR beta chain was recorded in a study of shared clonotypes between healthy human individuals. CDR1 and CDR2 from the germline V gene are MNHEY and SVGAGI. This CDR3 has 16 amino acids. V was clipped by 4 bases and J by 2 bases; unmatched bases: 9. Data came from immunoSEQ multiplex PCR; TCRdb stores just in-frame clones and leaves some out. The sample lists over a million clones; roughly 95% were seen once. The TCR originated in a young man in good health. The chain links TRBV6-5 to TRBJ2-7; 9 positions agree with TRBD2. The sequenced sample consisted of naive CD4+ T cells sorted from blood. Subset defined: CD45RA+ positively selected. The chain's CDR3 is CASSSRRERGAYEQYF. Written as DNA, the CDR3 is TGTGCCAGCAGTTCCCGGAGGGAGCGGGGGGCCTACGAGCAGTACTTC.